Given below is one T cell receptor beta chain in context. Antigen specificity is unknown. The entry originates in a study of CD4 T cells in relation to SARS-CoV-2 and coronaviruses. Study background: ViraFEST: approximately 10-day antigen culture of PBMCs, then TCR beta CDR3 sequencing. Shared crossreactive spike epitopes were mapped to their HLA restriction.

TCRdb's table, derived via immunoSEQ multiplex PCR, lists solely in-frame clones and lacks some. The repertoire has some 40,000 clones, less than 85% of them found once; the top ten carry over 4%. Naive or memory CD4+ cells were cultured 1:1 with T cell-depleted PBMCs plus CEF. Germline V lookup: CDR1 MGHRA, CDR2 YSYEKL. The V gene lost 3 bases and the J gene lost 0 bases, with 12 bases spanning the gap. CDR3 size: 16 residues. This clonotype was obtained from an adult with COVID-19. This chain links TRBV4-1 with TRBJ1-3; weak D call: TRBD1 (6 bases). Source material: naive CD4+ T cells from PBMCs, cultured in vitro. Noted subset: naive CD4+ T cells isolated by negative enrichment. This CDR3 is CASSQGQGSSGNTIYF. CDR3 bases: TGCGCCAGCAGCCAGGGACAAGGAAGCTCTGGAAACACCATATATTTT.